These 30 T cell receptor beta chains share one sample of origin, sequenced in a study of post-analysis software for immune sequencing data. No cognate antigen is known for these TCRs. The TCR beta cDNA libraries carried unique molecular identifiers. TCRdb independently ran MiXCR on the PCR reads; one entry per CDR3 protein. The sample gives a few hundred thousand distinct CDR3 sequences, roughly a third of which show up once; less than 6% is in the top ten. Study-wide points: Patients used a handful of TRBV segments, including TRBV5-6, TRBV5-1 and TRBV20-1, more often than controls.

Sequencing was carried out using blood. The receptors here all came from a girl aged 10-17 years with multiple sclerosis.

The genes are TRBV6-1 and TRBJ2-6; no firm D call. Germline CDR1 is MNHNS and CDR2 is SASEGT. CDR3 length equals 17 residues. Trimming left V 6 bases short and J 1 base short, with 16 bases between. The CDR3 sequence is CASSTYRLGSGANVLTF. The DNA for the CDR3 is TGTGCCAGCAGCACATATAGATTAGGATCTGGGGCCAACGTCCTGACTTTC.

CDR3 DNA: TGTGCCAGCAGCCATGGTAATAGCGGGAGTTTCGAGCAGTACTTC. Its protein product is CASSHGNSGSFEQYF. The rearrangement joins TRBV3-1 to TRBJ2-7, with 9 bases matching TRBD2. The CDR3 contains 15 residues. The germline V gene has CDR1 LGHDT and CDR2 YNNKEL (reference sequence). After removal of 3 bases from V and 6 bases from J, the junction contained 9 bases not matched to a gene.

The chain is built from TRBV6-1 and TRBJ1-1; TRBD1 matches at 7 bases. The CDR3 is 11 residues long. The V and J ends lost 8 bases and 7 bases, in that order; junction bases with no gene match: 4. Germline V lookup: CDR1 MNHNS, CDR2 SASEGT. Here the CDR3 DNA reads TGTGCCAGCCTGAGGACAGGTGAAGCTTTCTTT. Translation gives CASLRTGEAFF.

About this clonotype itself: A read error is possible here, since a much larger clone lies one base away. V is TRBV4-1 and J is TRBJ2-5; D not certain. The length of the CDR3 is 14 residues. Germline CDR1 MGHRA, CDR2 YSYEKL. Trimming cost V 0 bases and J 11 bases, with 16 bases left between them. CDR3 DNA sequence: TGCGCCAGCAGCCAAGACCTTATCCCGTATGAGCAGTACTTC. Its translation is CASSQDLIPYEQYF.

This chain joins TRBV9 and TRBJ2-4, with D possibly being TRBD1 or TRBD2 (5 bases each). With 3 bases removed from V and 8 bases from J, the gap between germline ends came to 12 bases. Per germline, CDR1 SGDLS and CDR2 YYNGEE. CDR3 length: 13 amino acids. CDR3 sequence (DNA): TGTGCCAGCAGCGGGGCGGTGGGGGACATTCAGTACTTC. Translated: CASSGAVGDIQYF.

The J gene is TRBJ1-1, the V gene TRBV7-9; no reliable D call. V was shortened by 4 bases and J by 10 bases, with 13 bases between the two germline ends. The CDR3 runs 12 residues. Per the germline V gene, CDR1 is SEHNR and CDR2 is FQNEAQ (reference sequence). CDR3: CASSSSGGGAFF. CDR3 sequence (DNA): TGTGCCAGCAGCTCTAGTGGCGGAGGAGCTTTCTTT.

This clonotype was recorded a few times. V usage is TRBV27 and J usage is TRBJ1-6; D is undetermined. The length of the CDR3 is 15 residues. Germline V gives CDR1 MNHEY, CDR2 SMNVEV (reference sequence). V was pared by 4 bases and J by 0 bases, with 7 bases between. DNA for the CDR3: TGTGCCAGCAGTTCAGGTAGCTCCTATAATTCACCCCTCCACTTT. It encodes CASSSGSSYNSPLHF.

This clonotype showed up many times. The chain uses TRBV4-1 and TRBJ1-5; D call uncertain. In germline, CDR1 is MGHRA, CDR2 YSYEKL. CDR3 length: 13 residues. The V end lost 3 bases, the J end lost 7 bases, and 10 bases lay between the germline ends. As DNA, the CDR3 is TGCGCCAGCAGCCAGGGGTCGGAGCAGCCCCAGCATTTT. This gives the protein CASSQGSEQPQHF.

This chain links TRBV10-3 with TRBJ1-1; D unresolved. This CDR3 is built from 11 residues. V was pared by 0 bases and J by 11 bases, with 7 bases between. Germline values: CDR1 ENHRY, CDR2 SYGVKD. CDR3 residues: CAISESFRAFF. DNA of the CDR3: TGTGCCATCAGTGAGTCGTTCAGGGCTTTCTTT.

This clonotype was detected many times. This chain joins TRBV27 and TRBJ1-4; D is possibly TRBD1 (5 bases). Germline loops: CDR1 MNHEY, CDR2 SMNVEV (reference sequence). This CDR3 contains 14 residues. The germline V and J ends were trimmed by 5 bases and 4 bases, with 11 bases remaining between them. Written as DNA, the CDR3 is TGTGCCAGCAGTGCCTGGACAAATAATGAAAAACTGTTTTTT. It is translated as CASSAWTNNEKLFF.

In this sample, this clonotype turned up a few times. V and J are TRBV7-3 and TRBJ1-1, with TRBD1 as a possible D gene (5 bases). The germline CDR1 and CDR2 sequences are SGHTA and FQGTGA. The CDR3 length is 14 residues. Trimming removed 4 bases from V and 1 base from J, with 10 bases in between. This chain's CDR3 is CASSSAGGNTEAFF. In nucleotides, the CDR3 is TGTGCCAGCAGCTCGGCCGGGGGGAACACTGAAGCTTTCTTT.

The rearrangement links TRBV19 to TRBJ1-5; 7 nucleotides agree with TRBD1. The CDR3 runs to 14 residues. Germline V gene lookup returns CDR1 LNHDA and CDR2 SQIVND (reference sequence). The CDR3 region is CASLDRVSNQPQHF. DNA for the CDR3: TGTGCGAGCCTAGACAGGGTCAGCAATCAGCCCCAGCATTTT.

In its sample, this clonotype was seen many times. The chain links TRBV20-1 to TRBJ1-2; D might be TRBD1 (6 bases). V was shortened by 7 bases and J by 6 bases, with 15 bases between the two germline ends. Germline V gene data show CDR1 as DFQATT and CDR2 as SNEGSKA (reference sequence). The CDR3 extends over 12 amino acids. Written as DNA, the CDR3 is TGCAGTGTTCAGTCAGGGGCCCATGGCTACACCTTC. This translates into CSVQSGAHGYTF.

This clonotype showed up just a few times. This chain's CDR3 is CASSLDSGRGETQYF. CDR3 nucleotides: TGTGCCAGCAGCTTGGATTCCGGACGAGGGGAGACCCAGTACTTC. V and J are TRBV7-9 and TRBJ2-5; D might be TRBD2 (5 bases). The CDR3 has 15 residues. Trimming left V 3 bases short and J 5 bases short, with 16 bases between. Germline-derived CDR1 and CDR2 are SEHNR and FQNEAQ (reference sequence).

This sequence joins TRBV7-8 and TRBJ2-7, with 8 nucleotides matching TRBD1. This CDR3 is 12 amino acids long. Germline values: CDR1 SGHVS, CDR2 FQNEAQ. J was trimmed by 6 bases and V by 5 bases; bases with no gene match: 3. This CDR3 reads CASSKDRGEQYF. DNA for the CDR3: TGTGCCAGCAGCAAAGACAGGGGCGAGCAGTACTTC.

This clonotype has at least ten counts. The rearrangement uses TRBV6-2 or TRBV6-3 and TRBJ2-7; maybe TRBD1 (5 bases). The CDR3 covers 12 residues. The germline V gene encodes CDR1 MNHEY and CDR2 SVGEGT. V lost 2 bases and J lost 5, with 7 bases in between. The CDR3 protein is CASSYGAHEQYF. CDR3 DNA sequence: TGTGCCAGCAGTTACGGGGCCCACGAGCAGTACTTC.

The sample holds many counts of this clonotype. The rearrangement links TRBV6-6 to TRBJ1-2; TRBD1 might be the D (5 bases). V gave up 3 bases and J gave up 4 bases, with 12 bases separating them. Germline V gene sequence: CDR1 MNHNY, CDR2 SVGAGI (reference sequence). This CDR3 contains 14 residues. The CDR3 is CASSYRGTGYGYTF. As DNA, the CDR3 is TGTGCCAGCAGTTATCGGGGGACGGGCTATGGCTACACCTTC.

With regard to this clonotype: This may arise from a read error, as a much more abundant clone is one base away. This sequence joins TRBV9 and TRBJ2-5; 9 nucleotides match TRBD2. The CDR3 runs 17 residues. Losses at the gene ends were 0 bases for V and 11 bases for J; bases not matched to a gene: 17. The germline gives CDR1 SGDLS, CDR2 YYNGEE. The CDR3 sequence is CASSVVGRGGLSNEQYF. The CDR3 DNA follows: TGTGCCAGCAGCGTAGTTGGGCGGGGGGGCCTAAGCAATGAGCAGTACTTC.

This clonotype was recorded a few times. The chain joins TRBV6-5 to TRBJ1-6, with D tentatively TRBD1 (6 bases). CDR1 and CDR2 from the germline V gene are MNHEY and SVGAGI. Trimming left V 0 bases short and J 0 bases short, with 12 bases between. The CDR3 extends over 18 amino acids. CDR3 sequence reads: CASSYSYPGVSYNSPLHF. CDR3 sequence (DNA): TGTGCCAGCAGTTACTCATACCCAGGGGTCTCCTATAATTCACCCCTCCACTTT.

This clonotype was picked up a small number of times. V and J are TRBV28 and TRBJ2-2; a weak D match, TRBD2 (7 bases). Germline CDR1 is MDHEN and CDR2 is SYDVKM. The CDR3 covers 16 residues. V shed 1 base and J shed 5 bases, with 14 bases lying between them. This CDR3 reads CASSLSRGAGTGELFF. The DNA of the CDR3 is TGTGCCAGCAGTTTATCCCGGGGGGCCGGAACCGGGGAGCTGTTTTTT.

The rearrangement uses TRBV7-7 and TRBJ1-1; D remains ambiguous. Germline V lookup: CDR1 SSHAT, CDR2 FNYEAQ (reference sequence). The CDR3 totals 18 residues. The ends were cut back, 1 base at V and 3 bases at J, with 21 bases in the middle. This CDR3 reads CASSLVVPTPGNYTEAFF. CDR3 DNA: TGTGCCAGCAGCTTAGTAGTGCCCACCCCCGGGAATTACACTGAAGCTTTCTTT. Variable domain in full (rest from reference TRBV7-7 and TRBJ1-1): GAGVSQSPRYKVTKRGQDVTLRCDPISSHATLYWYQQALGQGPEFLTYFNYEAQPDKSGLPSDRFSAERPEGSISTLTIQRTEQRDSAMYRCASSLVVPTPGNYTEAFFGQGTRLTVV.

The sample holds many counts of this clonotype. The V and J genes are TRBV7-3 and TRBJ2-5; D assignment may be TRBD1 or TRBD2 (5 bases each). V was cut by 4 bases and J by 5 bases, with 14 bases left in between. Germline V CDR1 and CDR2: SGHTA, FQGTGA. The CDR3 is 14 amino acids. This chain's CDR3 is CASSSLGTGETQYF. The CDR3 bases are TGTGCCAGCAGCTCCCTTGGGACGGGGGAGACCCAGTACTTC. Looking up the rest from reference TRBV7-3 and TRBJ2-5 gives the full variable domain: GAGVSQTPSNKVTEKGKYVELRCDPISGHTALYWYRQSLGQGPEFLIYFQGTGAADDSGLPNDRFFAVRPEGSVSTLKIQRTERGDSAVYLCASSSLGTGETQYFGPGTRLLVL.

This clonotype has just a few counts. This sequence joins TRBV2 and TRBJ1-1, with D hard to call. This CDR3 has 16 residues. Germline V gene sequence: CDR1 SNHLY, CDR2 FYNNEI. V was clipped by 6 bases and J by 0 bases, with 17 bases between them. The CDR3 protein is CASSETPAEMNTEAFF. The CDR3 nucleotides are TGTGCCAGCAGCGAAACCCCAGCAGAGATGAACACTGAAGCTTTCTTT.

The chain joins TRBV7-9 to TRBJ2-7; no clear D. The CDR3 is 14 residues long. In germline, CDR1 is SEHNR, CDR2 FQNEAQ (reference sequence). Trimming shortened V by 2 bases and J by 6 bases, and 14 bases separated the two germline ends. In nucleotides, the CDR3 is TGTGCCAGCAGCTTAAATCCCGGGTGGGGCGAGCAGTACTTC. This encodes CASSLNPGWGEQYF.

The table lists this clonotype with a few counts. The chain uses TRBV29-1 and TRBJ1-4, with D perhaps TRBD1 (6 bases). Germline loops: CDR1 SQVTM, CDR2 ANQGSEA. The ends were cut back, 4 bases at V and 2 bases at J, with 14 bases in the middle. This CDR3 comprises 15 residues. The DNA for the CDR3 is TGCAGCGTTGCGGGACACCGGGGGACTAATGAAAAACTGTTTTTT. Amino acids: CSVAGHRGTNEKLFF.

This clonotype was seen a few times. The chain has TRBV2 and TRBJ2-2; 11 bases are a match to TRBD2. Germline values: CDR1 SNHLY, CDR2 FYNNEI. This CDR3 has 18 residues. The V segment lost 6 bases and the J segment 2 bases; nucleotides outside the gene matches: 11. Here the CDR3 reads CASSVRLLAGGNTGELFF. CDR3 DNA sequence: TGTGCCAGCAGCGTAAGGCTCCTAGCGGGGGGCAACACCGGGGAGCTGTTTTTT.

The rearrangement uses TRBV20-1 and TRBJ2-3; TRBD2 might be the D (5 bases). In germline, CDR1 is DFQATT, CDR2 SNEGSKA (reference sequence). Trimming shortened V by 5 bases and J by 5 bases, and 8 bases separated the two germline ends. The CDR3 totals 11 residues. CDR3 sequence reads: CSAYRGDTQYF. The CDR3 nucleotides are TGCAGTGCTTACCGGGGAGATACGCAGTATTTT.

This clonotype showed up many times. The CDR3 DNA reads as TGTGCCAGCAGTGATGGGGGGGGGCTTACAGATACGCAGTATTTT. Amino acid sequence: CASSDGGGLTDTQYF. The chain is built from TRBV6-1 and TRBJ2-3; D might be TRBD2 (7 bases). Trimming left V 3 bases short and J 3 bases short, with 13 bases between. CDR1 and CDR2 from the germline V gene are MNHNS and SASEGT. This CDR3 contains 15 residues.

About this clonotype itself: A much larger clone lies a single base off, so this may be a read error. The V and J genes are TRBV28 and TRBJ2-1, with a possible D match to TRBD2 (6 bases). There are 16 residues in the CDR3. CDR1 and CDR2 (germline): MDHEN, SYDVKM. The V and J ends lost 6 bases and 0 bases respectively, with 15 bases between them. CDR3: CASRGAGQLSYNEQFF. The DNA for the CDR3 is TGTGCCAGCAGGGGAGCGGGCCAGCTCTCCTACAATGAGCAGTTCTTC.

As to this clonotype: A much larger clone is a single base away; this may be a read error. The CDR3 loop reads CASSFIPGGDNSPLHF. The CDR3 DNA is TGTGCCAGCAGTTTTATCCCGGGAGGGGATAATTCACCCCTCCACTTT. The chain has TRBV12-3 or TRBV12-4 and TRBJ1-6, with D possibly TRBD1 on 5 matching bases. The length of the CDR3 is 16 residues. With 3 bases removed from V and 5 bases from J, the gap between germline ends came to 14 bases.